This T cell receptor (beta chain) was observed in a study of blood T cells in healthy people across ages. Caucasian individuals from Russia who were healthy and aged about 6 to 95 acted as donors. Isolation recovered at least 6.5 million PBMCs from every sample. Study-wide results and caveats: Getting older went along with TCR beta diversity per million T cells dropping roughly linearly.

The length of the CDR3 is 18 residues. CDR1 and CDR2 from the germline V gene are LGHNA and YSLEER. V was clipped by 2 bases and J by 7 bases; unmatched bases: 13. Primers used in a second PCR of about 6 to 11 cycles were a sample-barcoded 5' primer and a J-beta primer mix. From the 5' RACE reads, TCRdb called clonotypes with MiXCR, one entry per CDR3 protein. The table includes about 1.4 million distinct CDR3 sequences, around 55% detected once. In the case of this clonotype: Its antigen is currently unknown.

The TCR was taken from a man aged 18 to 29 in good health. Sequenced sample: blood. V is TRBV4-3 and J is TRBJ1-4, with 10 bases aligning to TRBD1. DNA for the CDR3: TGCGCCAGCAGCCAAATTCCGATAGGCGGACAGGGGGGTGAAAAACTGTTTTTT. Translated, it gives CASSQIPIGGQGGEKLFF.